This TCR beta chain was sequenced for a study of T cells after posttransplantation cyclophosphamide. Study results and caveats: Tissue-infiltrating T cells from skin or gut overlapped little with blood T cells. Recipient CMV seropositivity and CMV reactivation strongly tracked TRB clonality.

This clone was seen repeatedly, ten times or more. Its antigen remains unknown. Generated by immunoSEQ multiplex PCR, the TCRdb table keeps only in-frame clones and is missing some. The sample yields some 35,000 clones, without any singletons. Germline CDR1 is SGHVS and CDR2 is FQNEAQ. The ends lost 0 bases at V and 9 bases at J; junction bases unmatched: 5. This CDR3 region has 14 residues. The related graft donor's blood sample was taken on the day of bone marrow donation. The specimen sequenced was PBMCs. The source is a man between 25 and 39 years old in good health and a related stem cell transplant donor. The J gene is TRBJ2-1, the V gene TRBV7-8, with 7 nucleotides matching TRBD2. DNA of the CDR3: TGTGCCAGCAGCTTAGCGGGACTAACGGGTGAGCAGTTCTTC. The encoded protein is CASSLAGLTGEQFF.